This TCR beta chain originates from a study of glioma-infiltrating T cells. Turning to the study itself: Low-grade gliomas were grade II; glioblastomas were grade IV at initial diagnosis. Dexamethasone exposure before glioma surgery was limited to six or fewer days.

Amplification of TCR alpha and beta CDR3 regions from RNA used iRepertoire nested multiplex PCR. Input was about 100-450 ng of tissue mRNA or PBMC total RNA. In TCRdb, the multiplex PCR reads were re-called with MiXCR into one record per CDR3 protein. The sample lists approximately 400,000 distinct CDR3 sequences, roughly two fifths occurring once. This clonotype was seen a handful of times. Its antigen is unidentified. Whole-study findings and limits: Only very few CDR3 sequences appeared in both tissue and blood.

Per germline, CDR1 SGHDN and CDR2 FVKESK. The V end lost 2 bases, the J end lost 7 bases, and 11 bases lay between the germline ends. This CDR3 is 14 amino acids long. This receptor was identified in a human donor with low-grade glioma or glioblastoma, undergoing nonglioma brain surgery, or in good health (not recorded which). Sequenced sample: glioma tissue, nonneoplastic brain tissue, or PBMCs (not recorded which). The gene calls are TRBV14 and TRBJ2-2; D gene unclear. The CDR3 region is CASSQNRGVGELFF. CDR3 DNA: TGTGCCAGCAGCCAAAACCGAGGAGTCGGGGAGCTGTTTTTT.